Listed below are T cell receptor beta chains from one sample, sequenced in a study of T cells after yellow fever vaccination. In TCRdb, the 5' RACE reads were re-called with MiXCR into one record per CDR3 protein. In the table there are approximately 580,000 distinct CDR3 sequences, around a sixth of which are singletons. Sequenced material: PBMCs, taken about 5 days after the first yellow fever vaccination. These receptors all stem from a man between 18 and 35 years old who received the YFV17D yellow fever vaccine. The CDR3 runs from the conserved cysteine through the conserved F or W. The D gene is left open where the match is weak. Some rows mark clone size as missing; the rest say once, few, many or name a class of expanded clone.

J	size	V	D	CDR3	DNA
TRBJ1-4	few	TRBV20-1	TRBD1	CSARDRGRTTNEKLFF	TGCAGTGCTAGAGACAGGGGGCGGACAACTAATGAAAAACTGTTTTTT
TRBJ2-3	few	TRBV5-4	NA	CASNEGPPSSTDTQYF	TGTGCCAGCAACGAAGGGCCACCATCTAGCACAGATACGCAGTATTTT
TRBJ2-1	NA	TRBV5-6	TRBD2	CASSSDFSGGPSYNEQFF	TGTGCCAGCAGCTCGGACTTTAGCGGGGGGCCCTCCTACAATGAGCAGTTCTTC
TRBJ1-3	once	TRBV12-3/TRBV12-4	NA	CASRFSRTFSGNTIYF	TGTGCCAGCAGATTCTCGAGGACATTCTCTGGAAACACCATATATTTT
TRBJ2-7	NA	TRBV21-1	NA	CASTDTGVGEQYF	TGTGCCAGCACTGATACAGGGGTAGGCGAGCAGTACTTC
TRBJ1-2	NA	TRBV6-1	TRBD1	CASKPTGDYGYTF	TGTGCCAGCAAACCTACAGGGGACTATGGCTACACCTTC
TRBJ2-2	NA	TRBV27	TRBD1	CAIRQGRTGELFF	TGTGCCATCAGACAGGGGCGCACCGGGGAGCTGTTTTTT
TRBJ1-1	NA	TRBV9	NA	CASSRDVGANTEAFF	TGTGCCAGCAGCAGAGACGTGGGGGCGAACACTGAAGCTTTCTTT
TRBJ2-1	many	TRBV28	TRBD1	CASSLGQGSGFGQFF	TGTGCCAGCAGTCTAGGACAGGGCTCAGGGTTTGGGCAGTTCTTC
TRBJ1-2	few	TRBV6-1	NA	CASTLNDGAYGYTF	TGTGCCAGCACCCTGAACGACGGAGCCTATGGCTACACCTTC
TRBJ1-1	NA	TRBV27	NA	CASSPIPDKNTEAFF	TGTGCCAGCAGCCCGATCCCCGACAAGAACACTGAAGCTTTCTTT
TRBJ1-2	NA	TRBV4-1	NA	CASSQVIGLDGYTF	TGCGCCAGCAGCCAAGTTATAGGGTTGGATGGCTACACCTTC
TRBJ2-3	many	TRBV5-1	NA	CASSQPEGDTQYF	TGCGCCAGCAGCCAACCAGAAGGGGATACGCAGTATTTT
TRBJ2-2	NA	TRBV5-4	NA	CASSSGTINTGELFF	TGTGCCAGCAGCTCCGGGACGATTAACACCGGGGAGCTGTTTTTT
TRBJ1-6	NA	TRBV12-3/TRBV12-4	NA	CASSLAGRGTPLHF	TGTGCCAGCAGTTTAGCTGGAAGGGGAACACCCCTCCACTTT
TRBJ1-2	NA	TRBV11-1	NA	CASSLTADESPRNYGYTF	TGTGCCAGCAGCTTAACGGCAGATGAATCACCTCGAAACTATGGCTACACCTTC
TRBJ1-1	few	TRBV12-3/TRBV12-4	NA	CASTPNDLGNTEAFF	TGTGCCAGCACCCCTAATGATCTCGGGAACACTGAAGCTTTCTTT
TRBJ1-1	few	TRBV12-3/TRBV12-4	NA	CASSFRRLNTEAFF	TGTGCCAGCAGTTTTAGGCGGTTGAACACTGAAGCTTTCTTT
TRBJ1-6	few	TRBV7-2	NA	CASTRDGNNSPLHF	TGTGCCAGCACCCGGGACGGTAATAATTCACCCCTCCACTTT
TRBJ1-4	NA	TRBV6-6	NA	CASRTREGEKLFF	TGTGCCAGCAGAACCCGGGAAGGGGAAAAACTGTTTTTT
TRBJ1-5	few	TRBV24-1	NA	CATSDFLSKGYQPQHF	TGTGCCACCAGTGATTTTCTGAGTAAGGGGTATCAGCCCCAGCATTTT
TRBJ2-2	few	TRBV5-1	NA	CASSFGGHITGELFF	TGCGCCAGCAGTTTCGGGGGGCACATCACCGGGGAGCTGTTTTTT
TRBJ1-5	many	TRBV12-3/TRBV12-4	NA	CASSRRDQPQHF	TGTGCCAGCAGTCGCCGGGATCAGCCCCAGCATTTT
TRBJ2-1	few	TRBV5-1	NA	CASSLYQGRNEQFF	TGCGCCAGCAGCTTGTACCAGGGTAGGAATGAGCAGTTCTTC
TRBJ1-5	NA	TRBV7-2	NA	CASSSSPGVDQPQHF	TGTGCCAGCAGCAGCTCTCCGGGGGTAGATCAGCCCCAGCATTTT
TRBJ2-5	NA	TRBV12-3/TRBV12-4	TRBD2	CASSLGLADGETQYF	TGTGCCAGCAGTTTGGGACTAGCGGACGGGGAGACCCAGTACTTC
TRBJ1-1	few	TRBV27	TRBD1	CASSLGTVTEAFF	TGTGCCAGCAGTCTCGGGACAGTCACTGAAGCTTTCTTT
TRBJ2-1	few	TRBV9	NA	CASSVDPVLEQFF	TGTGCCAGCAGCGTTGACCCCGTGTTGGAGCAGTTCTTC
TRBJ2-3	NA	TRBV6-5	NA	CASSYYRGPTDTQYF	TGTGCCAGCAGTTACTATCGGGGGCCCACAGATACGCAGTATTTT
TRBJ2-7	few	TRBV20-1	NA	CSARDPSYEQYF	TGCAGTGCTAGAGATCCCAGCTACGAGCAGTACTTC
TRBJ2-1	NA	TRBV11-1	TRBD2	CASSPRTSGHEQFF	TGTGCCAGCTCACCTAGGACTAGCGGGCATGAGCAGTTCTTC
TRBJ1-2	NA	TRBV7-9	NA	CASSLAGPGGLRGYTF	TGTGCCAGCAGCTTAGCGGGTCCGGGAGGCCTACGCGGCTACACCTTC
TRBJ2-7	NA	TRBV7-2	TRBD1	CASSLAGTDTYEQYF	TGTGCCAGCAGCTTAGCCGGGACAGATACCTACGAGCAGTACTTC
TRBJ1-1	NA	TRBV21-1	NA	CASSKGLGPQNTEAFF	TGTGCCAGCAGCAAAGGGCTGGGACCGCAGAACACTGAAGCTTTCTTT
TRBJ2-3	few	TRBV5-1	NA	CASNAESTDTQYF	TGCGCCAGCAACGCGGAGAGCACAGATACGCAGTATTTT
TRBJ2-5	NA	TRBV6-5	NA	CASSYWGAGETQYF	TGTGCCAGCAGTTACTGGGGGGCAGGGGAGACCCAGTACTTC
TRBJ2-1	few	TRBV7-2	TRBD2	CASRYRLAGDNEQFF	TGTGCCAGCAGATATAGACTAGCGGGAGACAATGAGCAGTTCTTC
TRBJ2-1	once	TRBV27	NA	CASLGRPSYNEQFF	TGTGCCAGTTTGGGGAGACCTAGCTACAATGAGCAGTTCTTC
TRBJ1-2	few	TRBV29-1	NA	CSVFQNGYTF	TGCAGCGTTTTCCAGAATGGCTACACCTTC